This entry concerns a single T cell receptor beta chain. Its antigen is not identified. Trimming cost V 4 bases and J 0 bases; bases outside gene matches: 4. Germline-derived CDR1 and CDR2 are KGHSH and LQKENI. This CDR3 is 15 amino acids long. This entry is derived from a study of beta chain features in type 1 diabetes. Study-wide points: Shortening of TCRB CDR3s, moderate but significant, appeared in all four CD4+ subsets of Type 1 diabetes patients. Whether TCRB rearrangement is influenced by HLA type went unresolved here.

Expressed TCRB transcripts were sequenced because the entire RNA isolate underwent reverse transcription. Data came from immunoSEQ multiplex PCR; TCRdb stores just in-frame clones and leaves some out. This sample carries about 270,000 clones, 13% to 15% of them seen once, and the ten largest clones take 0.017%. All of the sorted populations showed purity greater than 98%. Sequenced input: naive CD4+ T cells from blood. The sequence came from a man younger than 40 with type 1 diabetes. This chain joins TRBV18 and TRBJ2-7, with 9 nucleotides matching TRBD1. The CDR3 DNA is TGTGCCAGCTCACTCGGGACAGGGAGCTCCTACGAGCAGTACTTC. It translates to CASSLGTGSSYEQYF.